Included here is one TCR beta chain sequence, with context. The antigen remains unidentified. Using immunoSEQ multiplex PCR, the repertoire was profiled, and TCRdb retains in-frame clones only, with some absent. The table records some 61,000 clones, under 80% of them present only once. The sample is drawn from a study of vaccination effects on CD4 cells after COVID-19. Germline CDR1 KGHSH, CDR2 LQKENI. V was trimmed by 3 bases and J by 0 bases, leaving 9 bases between them. The CDR3 is made up of 15 amino acids. Sequencing was preceded by expansion of antigen-specific CD4+ T cells with viral peptide pools in the ViraFEST assay. It was after 10 days of culture that CD4+ T cells were isolated. Every participant took two doses of the BNT162b2 or mRNA-1273 vaccine. On day 3 and again on day 7, half the medium was replaced with IL-2 medium.

The sample was CD4+ T cells from PBMCs cultured with HCoV-OC43 spike peptides, taken after COVID-19 vaccination. Noted subset: HCoV-OC43 spike overlapping peptide pool stimulation. This clonotype originated in a human donor who received a COVID-19 vaccine. V is TRBV18 and J is TRBJ1-3; D not certain. CDR3 sequence reads: CASSPTVNSGNTIYF. For the CDR3, the DNA is TGTGCCAGCTCACCTACAGTGAACTCTGGAAACACCATATATTTT.